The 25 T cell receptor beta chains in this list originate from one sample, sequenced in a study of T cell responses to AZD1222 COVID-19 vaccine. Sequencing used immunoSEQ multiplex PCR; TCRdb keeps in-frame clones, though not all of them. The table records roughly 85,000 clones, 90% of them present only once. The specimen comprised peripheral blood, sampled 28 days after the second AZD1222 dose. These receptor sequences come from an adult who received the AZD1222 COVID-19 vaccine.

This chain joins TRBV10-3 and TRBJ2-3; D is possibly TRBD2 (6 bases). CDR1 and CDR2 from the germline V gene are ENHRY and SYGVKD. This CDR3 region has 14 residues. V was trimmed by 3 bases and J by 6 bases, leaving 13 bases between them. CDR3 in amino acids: CAISEGLAWDTQYF. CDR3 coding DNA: TGTGCCATCAGTGAAGGGCTAGCGTGGGATACGCAGTATTTT.

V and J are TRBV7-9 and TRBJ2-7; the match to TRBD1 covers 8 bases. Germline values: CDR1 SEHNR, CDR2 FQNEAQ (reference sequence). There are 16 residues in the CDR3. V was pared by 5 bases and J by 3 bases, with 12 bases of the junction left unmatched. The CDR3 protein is CASSIKGWTGNYEQYF. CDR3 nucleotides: TGTGCCAGCAGCATTAAGGGGTGGACAGGGAACTACGAGCAGTACTTC. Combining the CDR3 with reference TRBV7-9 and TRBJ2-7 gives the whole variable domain DTGVSQNPRHKITKRGQNVTFRCDPISEHNRLYWYRQTLGQGPEFLTYFQNEAQLEKSRLLSDRFSAERPKGSFSTLEIQRTEQGDSAMYLCASSIKGWTGNYEQYFGPGTRLTVT.

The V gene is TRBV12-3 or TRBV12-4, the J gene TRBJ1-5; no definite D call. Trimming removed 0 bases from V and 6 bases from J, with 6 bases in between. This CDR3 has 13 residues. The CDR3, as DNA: TGTGCCAGCAGTTTAGCGGAGGGTCAGCCCCAGCATTTT. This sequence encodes CASSLAEGQPQHF.

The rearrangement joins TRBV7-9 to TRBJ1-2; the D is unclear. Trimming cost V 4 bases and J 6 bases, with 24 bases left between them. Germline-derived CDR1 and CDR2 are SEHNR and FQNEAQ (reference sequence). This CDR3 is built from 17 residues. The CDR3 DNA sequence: TGTGCCAGCAGCTCCGGGGTGGATGGAGGGCTTATCCATGGCTACACCTTC. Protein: CASSSGVDGGLIHGYTF.

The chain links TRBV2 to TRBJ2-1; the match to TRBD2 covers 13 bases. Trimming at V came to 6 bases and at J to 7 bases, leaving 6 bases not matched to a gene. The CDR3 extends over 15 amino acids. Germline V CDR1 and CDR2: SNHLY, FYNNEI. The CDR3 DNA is TGTGCCAGCAGCGGGGGACTAGCGGGGTCTAATGAGCAGTTCTTC. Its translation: CASSGGLAGSNEQFF.

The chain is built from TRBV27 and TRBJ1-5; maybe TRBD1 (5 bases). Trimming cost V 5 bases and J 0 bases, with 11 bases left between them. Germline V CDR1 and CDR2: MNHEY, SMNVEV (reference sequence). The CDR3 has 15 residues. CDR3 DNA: TGTGCCAGCAGTGACAGACTTTATAGCAATCAGCCCCAGCATTTT. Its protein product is CASSDRLYSNQPQHF.

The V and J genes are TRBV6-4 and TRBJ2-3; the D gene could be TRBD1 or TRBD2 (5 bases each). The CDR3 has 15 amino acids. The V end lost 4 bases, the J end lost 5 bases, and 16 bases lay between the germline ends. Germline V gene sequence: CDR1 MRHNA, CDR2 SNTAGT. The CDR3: CASSVSDGAGDTQYF. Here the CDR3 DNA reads TGTGCCAGCAGTGTGAGCGATGGGGCGGGAGATACGCAGTATTTT.

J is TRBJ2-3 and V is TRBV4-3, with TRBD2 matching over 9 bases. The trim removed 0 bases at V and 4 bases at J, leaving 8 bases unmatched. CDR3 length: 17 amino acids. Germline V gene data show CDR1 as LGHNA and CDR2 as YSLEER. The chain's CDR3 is CASSQDEPSGIADTQYF. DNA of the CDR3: TGCGCCAGCAGCCAAGATGAGCCTAGCGGGATTGCAGATACGCAGTATTTT.

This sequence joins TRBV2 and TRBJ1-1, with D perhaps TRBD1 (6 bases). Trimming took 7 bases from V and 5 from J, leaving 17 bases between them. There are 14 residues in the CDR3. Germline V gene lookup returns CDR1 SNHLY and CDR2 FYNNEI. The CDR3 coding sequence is TGTGCCAGCACCCTCAACAGGGCTGGGACTGAAGCTTTCTTT. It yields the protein CASTLNRAGTEAFF.

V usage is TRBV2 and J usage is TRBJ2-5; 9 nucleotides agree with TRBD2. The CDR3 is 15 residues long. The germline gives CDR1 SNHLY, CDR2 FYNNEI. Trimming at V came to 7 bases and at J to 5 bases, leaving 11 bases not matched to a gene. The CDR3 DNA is TGTGCCAGCAAGACTAGCGGAGACCCAGGGGAGACCCAGTACTTC. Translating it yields CASKTSGDPGETQYF.

CDR3 coding DNA: TGTGCCAGCAGCTTGAAGGGAAAAGCGGTCTACAGCTACAATGAGCAGTTCTTC. Residues: CASSLKGKAVYSYNEQFF. This sequence joins TRBV5-6 and TRBJ2-1, with D tentatively TRBD2 (5 bases). CDR1 is SGHDT, CDR2 YYEEEE, per germline. V shed 1 base and J shed 3 bases, with 20 bases lying between them. The CDR3 covers 18 residues.

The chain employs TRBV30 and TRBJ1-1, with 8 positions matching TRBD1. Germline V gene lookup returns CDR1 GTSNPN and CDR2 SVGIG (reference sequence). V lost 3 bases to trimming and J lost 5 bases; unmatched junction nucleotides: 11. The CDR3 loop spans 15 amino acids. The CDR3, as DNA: TGTGCCTGGAGGCACCGGGACAGGAGATGGACTGAAGCTTTCTTT. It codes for CAWRHRDRRWTEAFF.

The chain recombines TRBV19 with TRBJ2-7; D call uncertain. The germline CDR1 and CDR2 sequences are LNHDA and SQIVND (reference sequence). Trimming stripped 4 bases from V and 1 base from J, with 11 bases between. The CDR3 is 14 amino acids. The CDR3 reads CASSRDDGSYEQYF. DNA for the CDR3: TGTGCCAGTAGTAGGGATGACGGGTCCTACGAGCAGTACTTC.

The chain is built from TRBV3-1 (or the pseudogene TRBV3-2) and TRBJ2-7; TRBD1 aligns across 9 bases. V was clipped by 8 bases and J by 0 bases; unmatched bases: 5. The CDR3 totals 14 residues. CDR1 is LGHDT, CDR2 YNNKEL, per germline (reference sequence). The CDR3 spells CASGTGTSSYEQYF. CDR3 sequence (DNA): TGTGCCAGCGGGACAGGGACGAGCTCCTACGAGCAGTACTTC.

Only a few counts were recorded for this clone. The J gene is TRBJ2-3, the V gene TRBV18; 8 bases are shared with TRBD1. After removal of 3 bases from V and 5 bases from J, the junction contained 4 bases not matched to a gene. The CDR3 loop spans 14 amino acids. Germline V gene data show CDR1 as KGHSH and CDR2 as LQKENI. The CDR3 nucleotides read TGTGCCAGCTCACCCGACAGGGGCCGAGATACGCAGTATTTT. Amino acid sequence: CASSPDRGRDTQYF.

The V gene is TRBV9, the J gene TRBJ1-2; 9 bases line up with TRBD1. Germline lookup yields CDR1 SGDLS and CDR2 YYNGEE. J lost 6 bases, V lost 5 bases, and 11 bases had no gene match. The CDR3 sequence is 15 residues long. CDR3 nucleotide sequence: TGTGCCAGCAGTGAGACCGGGACAGGGTTAGATGGCTACACCTTC. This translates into CASSETGTGLDGYTF.

CDR3 sequence (DNA): TGTGCCAGCAGCTTGGGGACAGGGGATGGGGCCAACGTCCTGACTTTC. Translation: CASSLGTGDGANVLTF. The J gene is TRBJ2-6, the V gene TRBV13, with 10 bases lining up with TRBD1. V was clipped by 3 bases and J by 3 bases; unmatched bases: 2. The CDR3 consists of 16 residues. Germline lookup yields CDR1 PRHDT and CDR2 FYEKMQ (reference sequence).

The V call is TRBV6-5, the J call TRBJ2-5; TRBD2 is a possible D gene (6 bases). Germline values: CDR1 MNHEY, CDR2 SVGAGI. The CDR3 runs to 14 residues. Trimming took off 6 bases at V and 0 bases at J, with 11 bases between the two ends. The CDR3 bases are TGTGCCAGCAGCCTCGGGAGTTACCAAGAGACCCAGTACTTC. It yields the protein CASSLGSYQETQYF.

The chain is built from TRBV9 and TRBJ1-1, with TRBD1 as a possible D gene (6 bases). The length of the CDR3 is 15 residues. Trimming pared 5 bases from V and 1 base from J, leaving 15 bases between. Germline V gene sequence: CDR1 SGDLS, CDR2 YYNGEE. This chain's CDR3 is CASRRAPGENTEAFF. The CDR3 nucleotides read TGTGCCAGCAGGCGCGCTCCAGGGGAGAACACTGAAGCTTTCTTT.

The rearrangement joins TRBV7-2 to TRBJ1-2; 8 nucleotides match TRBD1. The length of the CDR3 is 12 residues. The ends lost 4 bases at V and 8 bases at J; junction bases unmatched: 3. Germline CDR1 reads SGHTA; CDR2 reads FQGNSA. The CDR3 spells CASSSTGEGYTF. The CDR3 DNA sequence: TGTGCCAGCAGCTCGACAGGGGAGGGCTACACCTTC.

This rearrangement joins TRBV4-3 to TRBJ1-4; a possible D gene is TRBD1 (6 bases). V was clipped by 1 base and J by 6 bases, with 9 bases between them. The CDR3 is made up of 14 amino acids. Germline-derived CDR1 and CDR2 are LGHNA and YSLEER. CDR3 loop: CASSQAKGDEKLFF. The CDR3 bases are TGCGCCAGCAGCCAAGCGAAGGGGGATGAAAAACTGTTTTTT.

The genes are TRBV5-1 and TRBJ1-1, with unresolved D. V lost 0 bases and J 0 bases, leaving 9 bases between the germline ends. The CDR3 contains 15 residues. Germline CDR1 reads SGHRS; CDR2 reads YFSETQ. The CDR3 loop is CASSLAGSMNTEAFF. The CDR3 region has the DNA TGCGCCAGCAGCTTGGCAGGTTCCATGAACACTGAAGCTTTCTTT.

CDR3 protein: CASSSTGTASYEQYF. CDR3 sequence (DNA): TGTGCCAGCAGTTCGACCGGGACAGCCTCCTACGAGCAGTACTTC. The V and J genes are TRBV7-9 and TRBJ2-7; 7 bases align to TRBD1. This CDR3 is built from 15 residues. Trimming cost V 6 bases and J 0 bases; bases outside gene matches: 8. CDR1 is SEHNR and CDR2 is FQNEAQ in the germline V gene (reference sequence).

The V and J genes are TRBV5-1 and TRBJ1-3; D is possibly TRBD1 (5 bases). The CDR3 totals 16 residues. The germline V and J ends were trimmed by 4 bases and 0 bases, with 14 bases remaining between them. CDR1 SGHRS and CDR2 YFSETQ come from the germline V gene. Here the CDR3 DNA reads TGCGCCAGCAGCCCGGCAGGGCCGGGCTCTGGAAACACCATATATTTT. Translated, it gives CASSPAGPGSGNTIYF.

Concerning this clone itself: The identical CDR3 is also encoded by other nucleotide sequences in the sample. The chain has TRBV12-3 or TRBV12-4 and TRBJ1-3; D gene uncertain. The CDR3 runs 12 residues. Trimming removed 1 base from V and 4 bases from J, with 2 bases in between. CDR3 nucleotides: TGTGCCAGCAGTTTAGTCGGAAACACCATATATTTT. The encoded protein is CASSLVGNTIYF.